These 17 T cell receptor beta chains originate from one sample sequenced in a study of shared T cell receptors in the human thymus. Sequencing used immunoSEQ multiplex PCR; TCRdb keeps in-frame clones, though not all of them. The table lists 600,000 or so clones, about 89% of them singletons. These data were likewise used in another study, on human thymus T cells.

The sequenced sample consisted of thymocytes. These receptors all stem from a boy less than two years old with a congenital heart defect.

The CDR3, as DNA: TGTGCCAGCAGTTCCGGGGGAGCGGGAGGTTCTGGGGCCAACGTCCTGACTTTC. Encoded protein: CASSSGGAGGSGANVLTF. The chain carries TRBV6-4 and TRBJ2-6; 9 bases line up with TRBD2. J gave up 1 base and V 5 bases, and 9 bases lay outside the gene matches. The CDR3 has 18 amino acids. CDR1 and CDR2 (germline): MRHNA, SNTAGT.

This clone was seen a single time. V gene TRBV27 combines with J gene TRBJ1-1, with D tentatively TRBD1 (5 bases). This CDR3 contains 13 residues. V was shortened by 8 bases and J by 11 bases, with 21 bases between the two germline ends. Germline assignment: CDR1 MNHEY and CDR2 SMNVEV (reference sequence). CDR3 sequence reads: CASGTTAGSSAFF. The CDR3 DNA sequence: TGTGCCAGCGGGACGACGGCGGGGTCGAGTGCTTTCTTT.

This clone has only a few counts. CDR3 amino acids: CASSIRDRAYEQYF. Here the CDR3 DNA reads TGTGCCAGCAGCATCCGGGACAGGGCCTACGAGCAGTACTTC. The rearrangement uses TRBV9 and TRBJ2-7; 9 bases fit TRBD1. The CDR3 loop spans 14 amino acids. Per germline, CDR1 SGDLS and CDR2 YYNGEE. J was trimmed by 2 bases and V by 4 bases; bases with no gene match: 4.

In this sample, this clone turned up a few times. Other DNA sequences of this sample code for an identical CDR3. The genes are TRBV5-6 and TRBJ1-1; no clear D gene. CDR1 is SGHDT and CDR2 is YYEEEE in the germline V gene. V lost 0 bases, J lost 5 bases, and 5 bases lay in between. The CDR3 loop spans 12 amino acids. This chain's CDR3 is CASSLGDTEAFF. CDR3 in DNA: TGTGCCAGCAGCTTGGGAGATACTGAAGCTTTCTTT.

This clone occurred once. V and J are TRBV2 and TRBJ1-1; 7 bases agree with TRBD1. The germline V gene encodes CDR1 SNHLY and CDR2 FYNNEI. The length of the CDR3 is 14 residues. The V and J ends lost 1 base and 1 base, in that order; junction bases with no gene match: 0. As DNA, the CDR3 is TGTGCCAGCAGTGAAGGACAGGGGAACACTGAAGCTTTCTTT. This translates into CASSEGQGNTEAFF.

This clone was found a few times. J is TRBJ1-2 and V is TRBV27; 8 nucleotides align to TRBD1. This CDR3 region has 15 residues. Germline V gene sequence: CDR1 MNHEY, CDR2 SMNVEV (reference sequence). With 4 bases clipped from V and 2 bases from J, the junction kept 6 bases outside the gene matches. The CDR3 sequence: CASSSGTGGNYGYTF. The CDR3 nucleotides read TGTGCCAGCAGTTCTGGGACAGGAGGGAACTATGGCTACACCTTC.

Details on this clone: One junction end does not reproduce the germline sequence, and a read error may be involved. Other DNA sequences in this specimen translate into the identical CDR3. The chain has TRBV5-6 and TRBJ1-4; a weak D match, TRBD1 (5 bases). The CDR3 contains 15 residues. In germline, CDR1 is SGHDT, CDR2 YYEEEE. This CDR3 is CASSLRQSTNEKLFF. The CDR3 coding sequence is TGTGCCAGCAGCTTGAGACAGTCAACTAATGAAAAGCTGTTTTTT. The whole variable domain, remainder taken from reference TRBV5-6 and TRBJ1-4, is DAGVTQSPTHLIKTRGQQVTLRCSPKSGHDTVSWYQQALGQGPQFIFQYYEEEERQRGNFPDRFSGHQFPNYSSELNVNALLLGDSALYLCASSLRQSTNEKLFFGSGTQLSVL.

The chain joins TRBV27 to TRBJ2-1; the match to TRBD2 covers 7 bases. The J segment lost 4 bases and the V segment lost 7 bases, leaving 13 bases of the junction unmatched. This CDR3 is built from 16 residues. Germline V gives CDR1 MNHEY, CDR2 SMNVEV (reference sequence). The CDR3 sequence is CASIFIGREGYNEQFF. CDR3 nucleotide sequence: TGTGCCAGCATCTTTATTGGGAGGGAAGGGTACAATGAGCAGTTCTTC.

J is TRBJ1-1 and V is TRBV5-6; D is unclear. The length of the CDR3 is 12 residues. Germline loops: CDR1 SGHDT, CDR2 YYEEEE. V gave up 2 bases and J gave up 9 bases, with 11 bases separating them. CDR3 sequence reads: CASSFGEGQAFF. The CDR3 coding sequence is TGTGCCAGCAGCTTCGGGGAGGGCCAAGCTTTCTTT.

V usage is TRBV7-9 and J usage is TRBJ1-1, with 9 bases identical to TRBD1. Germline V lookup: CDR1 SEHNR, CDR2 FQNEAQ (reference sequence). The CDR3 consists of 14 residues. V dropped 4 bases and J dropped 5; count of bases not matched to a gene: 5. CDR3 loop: CASSSRTGVTEAFF. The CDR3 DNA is TGTGCCAGCAGCTCCCGGACAGGGGTGACTGAAGCTTTCTTT. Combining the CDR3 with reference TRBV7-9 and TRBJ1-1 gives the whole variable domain DTGVSQNPRHKITKRGQNVTFRCDPISEHNRLYWYRQTLGQGPEFLTYFQNEAQLEKSRLLSDRFSAERPKGSFSTLEIQRTEQGDSAMYLCASSSRTGVTEAFFGQGTRLTVV.

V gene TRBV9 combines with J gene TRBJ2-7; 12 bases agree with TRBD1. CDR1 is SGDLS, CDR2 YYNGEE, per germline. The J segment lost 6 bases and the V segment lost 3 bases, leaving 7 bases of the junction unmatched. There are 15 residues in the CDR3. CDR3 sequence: CASSAPGQGAGEQYF. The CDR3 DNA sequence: TGTGCCAGCAGCGCGCCGGGACAGGGGGCCGGCGAGCAGTACTTC. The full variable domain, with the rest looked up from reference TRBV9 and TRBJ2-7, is DSGVTQTPKHLITATGQRVTLRCSPRSGDLSVYWYQQSLDQGLQFLIQYYNGEERAKGNILERFSAQQFPDLHSELNLSSLELGDSALYFCASSAPGQGAGEQYFGPGTRLTVT.

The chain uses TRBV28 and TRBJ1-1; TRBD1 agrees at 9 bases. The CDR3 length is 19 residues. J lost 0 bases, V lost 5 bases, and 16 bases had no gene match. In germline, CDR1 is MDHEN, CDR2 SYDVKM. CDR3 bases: TGTGCCAGCAGTCTCAATGGCCGGGACAGGGTCTACTTGAACACTGAAGCTTTCTTT. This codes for CASSLNGRDRVYLNTEAFF.

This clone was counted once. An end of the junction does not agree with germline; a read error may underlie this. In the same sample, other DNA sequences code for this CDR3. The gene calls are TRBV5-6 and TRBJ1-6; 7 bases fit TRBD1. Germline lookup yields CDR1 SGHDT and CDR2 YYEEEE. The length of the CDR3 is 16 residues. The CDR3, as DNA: TGTGCCAGCAGCGGCAACCGGGACAGAGATAATTCCCCCCTCCACTTT. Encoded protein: CASSGNRDRDNSPLHF.

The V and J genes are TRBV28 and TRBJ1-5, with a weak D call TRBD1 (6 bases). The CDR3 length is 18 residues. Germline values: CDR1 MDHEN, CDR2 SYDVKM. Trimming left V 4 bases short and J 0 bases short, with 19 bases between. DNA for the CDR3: TGTGCCAGCAGTTCGGCGTTGGACAGATTATATAGCAATCAGCCCCAGCATTTT. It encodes CASSSALDRLYSNQPQHF.

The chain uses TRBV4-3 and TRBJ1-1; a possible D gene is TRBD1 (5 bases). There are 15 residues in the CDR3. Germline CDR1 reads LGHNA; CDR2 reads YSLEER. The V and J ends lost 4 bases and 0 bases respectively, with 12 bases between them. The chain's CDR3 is CASSLNRILNTEAFF. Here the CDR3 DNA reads TGCGCCAGCAGCCTTAACAGGATTTTGAACACTGAAGCTTTCTTT.

The CDR3 DNA reads TGTGCTAGTGGTTCGGGGACTAGCGGTTCCTACGAGCAGTACTTC. Translating gives CASGSGTSGSYEQYF. This chain links TRBV12-5 with TRBJ2-7; 11 bases line up with TRBD2. The CDR3 length is 15 residues. V dropped 4 bases and J dropped 1; count of bases not matched to a gene: 3. Germline CDR1 LGHNT, CDR2 FRNRAP.

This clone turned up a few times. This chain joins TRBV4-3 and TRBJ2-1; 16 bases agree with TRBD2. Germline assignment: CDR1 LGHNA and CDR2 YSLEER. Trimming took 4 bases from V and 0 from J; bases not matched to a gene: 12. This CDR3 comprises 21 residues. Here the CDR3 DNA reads TGCGCCAGCAGCCGCCAGCCCGGGACTAGCGGGGGGGTGAGCTCCTACAATGAGCAGTTCTTC. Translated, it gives CASSRQPGTSGGVSSYNEQFF.